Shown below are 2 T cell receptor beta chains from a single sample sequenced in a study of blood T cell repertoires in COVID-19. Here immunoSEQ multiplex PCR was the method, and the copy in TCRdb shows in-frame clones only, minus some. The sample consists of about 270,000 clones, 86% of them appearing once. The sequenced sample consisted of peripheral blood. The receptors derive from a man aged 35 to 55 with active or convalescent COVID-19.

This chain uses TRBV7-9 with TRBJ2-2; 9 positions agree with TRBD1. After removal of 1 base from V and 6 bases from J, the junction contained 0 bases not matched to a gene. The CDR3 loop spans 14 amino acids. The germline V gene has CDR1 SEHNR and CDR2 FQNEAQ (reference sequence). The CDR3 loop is CASSLGDRAGELFF. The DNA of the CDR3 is TGTGCCAGCAGCTTAGGGGACAGGGCCGGGGAGCTGTTTTTT.

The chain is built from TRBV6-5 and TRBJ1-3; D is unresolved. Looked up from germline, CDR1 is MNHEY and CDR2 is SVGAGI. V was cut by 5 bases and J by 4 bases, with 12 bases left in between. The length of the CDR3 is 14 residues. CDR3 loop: CASSPPDSGNTIYF. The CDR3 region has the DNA TGTGCCAGCAGTCCGCCAGACTCCGGAAACACCATATATTTT.